Sequencing of this TCR beta chain was carried out in a study of T-cell memory formation after mild COVID-19. On the study more broadly: Each donor largely had its own TCR clusters. The study's findings and limits: Contracting CD4+ clones were located mainly in CM and EM, and CD8+ clones in EMRA. For second-wave clones that peaked at day 37, SARS-CoV-2 specificity went unverified. In pre-infection memory, a portion of responding clones appeared, which suggested that cross-reactive memory joined.

A single record per CDR3 protein comes from TCRdb applying MiXCR to the 5' RACE reads. The sample yields 150,000 or so distinct CDR3 sequences, approximately 14% seen once. Trimming at V came to 3 bases and at J to 0 bases, leaving 8 bases not matched to a gene. The CDR3 spans 17 residues. Germline V gives CDR1 MGHRA, CDR2 YSYEKL. Turning to this clonotype: The target antigen is unknown.

The TCR was taken from an adult woman who had mild COVID-19 (a few samples of this study predate the infection). Cell type and time point are not known. The V gene is TRBV4-1, the J gene TRBJ1-3, with 7 bases identical to TRBD1. Material for sequencing was PBMCs or a T cell subset sorted from them (not recorded which). CDR3 region: CASSHSRTGVSGNTIYF. In DNA form, the CDR3 reads TGCGCCAGCAGCCACAGTCGCACAGGGGTCTCTGGAAACACCATATATTTT.